This T cell receptor beta chain appears in the sequencing data of a study of OX40 agonist ivuxolimab in advanced cancers. Background on the study: Each patient was given ivuxolimab into a vein every 2 weeks, at 0.01 to 10 mg/kg. The study, taken as a whole, reports: Researchers did not determine the expanded peripheral T cells' antigen specificity. In the 0.1 to 3.0 mg/kg range, CD4+ and CD8+ blood T cells had expanded clonally by week 6.

The germline gives CDR1 SGHNT, CDR2 YENEEA. This CDR3 has 15 amino acids. Collection of blood occurred at baseline, at cycle 4 day 1, and at cycle 7 day 1. TCRdb's table, derived via immunoSEQ multiplex PCR, lists solely in-frame clones and lacks some. The sample holds approximately 75,000 clones, 85% seen once. This clone was seen a few times. Its antigen is still unknown. One end of the junction varies from germline; a read error may be responsible. The clonotype comes from an adult with an advanced solid tumor such as melanoma, head and neck, liver or kidney cancer. The specimen was CD4+ or CD8+ T cells sorted from blood, collected in a trial of the OX40 agonist ivuxolimab. The chain employs TRBV11-3 and TRBJ2-1; 13 bases agree with TRBD2. CDR3 sequence (DNA): TGTGCCAGCAGCTTAGAGACTAGCGGGAGGTCCTCTAAGGTCTTC. It encodes CASSLETSGRSSKVF.